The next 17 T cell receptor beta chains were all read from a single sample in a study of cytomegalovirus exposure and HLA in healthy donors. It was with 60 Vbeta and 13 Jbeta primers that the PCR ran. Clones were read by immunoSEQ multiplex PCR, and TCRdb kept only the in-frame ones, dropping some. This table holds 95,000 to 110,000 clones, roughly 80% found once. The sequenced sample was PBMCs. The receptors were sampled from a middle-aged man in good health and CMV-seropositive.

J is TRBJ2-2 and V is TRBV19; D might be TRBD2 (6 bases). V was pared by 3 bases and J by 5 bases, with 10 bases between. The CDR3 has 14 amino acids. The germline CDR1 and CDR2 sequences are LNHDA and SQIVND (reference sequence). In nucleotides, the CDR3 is TGTGCCAGTAGTATGACGAGCGGGACCGGGGAGCTGTTTTTT. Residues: CASSMTSGTGELFF.

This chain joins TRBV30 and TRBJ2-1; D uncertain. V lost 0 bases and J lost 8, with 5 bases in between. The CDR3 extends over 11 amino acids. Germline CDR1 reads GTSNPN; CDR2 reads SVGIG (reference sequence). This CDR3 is CAWSVAYEQFF. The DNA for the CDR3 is TGTGCCTGGAGTGTTGCGTATGAGCAGTTCTTC.

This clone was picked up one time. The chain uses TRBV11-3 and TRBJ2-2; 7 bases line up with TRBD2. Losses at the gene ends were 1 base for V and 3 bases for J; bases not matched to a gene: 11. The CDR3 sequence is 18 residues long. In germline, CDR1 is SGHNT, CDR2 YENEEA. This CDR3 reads CASSLVEPGGKDTGELFF. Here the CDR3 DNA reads TGTGCCAGCAGCTTAGTCGAACCCGGGGGGAAGGACACCGGGGAGCTGTTTTTT.

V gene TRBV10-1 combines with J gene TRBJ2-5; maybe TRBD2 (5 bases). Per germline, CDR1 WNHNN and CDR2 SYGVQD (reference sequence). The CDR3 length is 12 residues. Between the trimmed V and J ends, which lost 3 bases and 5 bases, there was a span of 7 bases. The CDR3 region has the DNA TGCGCCAGCAGTGACCCGGGGGAGACCCAGTACTTC. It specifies CASSDPGETQYF.

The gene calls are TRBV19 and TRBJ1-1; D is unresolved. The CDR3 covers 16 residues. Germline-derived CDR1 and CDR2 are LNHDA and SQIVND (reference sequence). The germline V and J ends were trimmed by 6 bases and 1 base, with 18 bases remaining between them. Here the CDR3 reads CASRSSFGPRNTEAFF. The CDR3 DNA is TGTGCCAGTAGGTCCTCTTTTGGGCCGAGGAACACTGAAGCTTTCTTT.

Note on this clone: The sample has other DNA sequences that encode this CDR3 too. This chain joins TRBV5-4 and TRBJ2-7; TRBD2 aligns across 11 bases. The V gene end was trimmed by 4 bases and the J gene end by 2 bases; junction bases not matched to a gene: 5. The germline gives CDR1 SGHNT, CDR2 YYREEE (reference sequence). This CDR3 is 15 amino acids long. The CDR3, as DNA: TGTGCCAGCAGCCCAGGGACTAGCGGTACCTACGAGCAGTACTTC. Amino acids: CASSPGTSGTYEQYF.

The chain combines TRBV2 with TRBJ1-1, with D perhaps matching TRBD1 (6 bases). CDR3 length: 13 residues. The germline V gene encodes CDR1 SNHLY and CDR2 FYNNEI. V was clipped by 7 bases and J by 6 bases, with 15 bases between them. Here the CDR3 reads CASKWGQGPEAFF. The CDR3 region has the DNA TGTGCCAGCAAATGGGGACAAGGACCTGAAGCTTTCTTT.

In DNA, the CDR3 is TGTGCCAGCAGCCACGGGACTAGCTTCTTTAGCGGGGAGCTGTTTTTT. The encoded protein is CASSHGTSFFSGELFF. The chain combines TRBV7-2 with TRBJ2-2, with 9 bases that match TRBD2. The CDR3 loop spans 16 amino acids. Germline CDR1 reads SGHTA; CDR2 reads FQGNSA. After removal of 5 bases from V and 7 bases from J, the junction contained 11 bases not matched to a gene.

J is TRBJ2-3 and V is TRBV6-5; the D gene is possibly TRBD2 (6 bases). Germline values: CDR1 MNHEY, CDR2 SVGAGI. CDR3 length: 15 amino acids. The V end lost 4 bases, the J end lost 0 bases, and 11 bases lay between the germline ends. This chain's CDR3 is CASSSAGTSTDTQYF. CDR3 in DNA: TGTGCCAGCAGTTCCGCCGGGACTAGCACAGATACGCAGTATTTT.

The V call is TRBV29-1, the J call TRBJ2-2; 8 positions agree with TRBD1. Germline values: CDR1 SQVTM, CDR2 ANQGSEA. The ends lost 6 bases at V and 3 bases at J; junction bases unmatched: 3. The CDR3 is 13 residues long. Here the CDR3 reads CSVDREDTGELFF. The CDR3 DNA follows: TGCAGCGTGGACAGGGAGGACACCGGGGAGCTGTTTTTT.

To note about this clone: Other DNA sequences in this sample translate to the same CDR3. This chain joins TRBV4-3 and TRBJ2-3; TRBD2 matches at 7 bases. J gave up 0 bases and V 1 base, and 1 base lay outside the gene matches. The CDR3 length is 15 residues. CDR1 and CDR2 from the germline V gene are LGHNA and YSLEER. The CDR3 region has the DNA TGCGCCAGCAGCCAAGGACTAGCTAGCACAGATACGCAGTATTTT. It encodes CASSQGLASTDTQYF.

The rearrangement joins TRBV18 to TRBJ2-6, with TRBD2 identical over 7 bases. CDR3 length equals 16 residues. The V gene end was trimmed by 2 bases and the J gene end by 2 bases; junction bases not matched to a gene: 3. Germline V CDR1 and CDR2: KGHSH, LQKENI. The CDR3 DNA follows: TGTGCCAGCTCACCATGGGGGGGGACTGGGGCCAACGTCCTGACTTTC. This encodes CASSPWGGTGANVLTF.

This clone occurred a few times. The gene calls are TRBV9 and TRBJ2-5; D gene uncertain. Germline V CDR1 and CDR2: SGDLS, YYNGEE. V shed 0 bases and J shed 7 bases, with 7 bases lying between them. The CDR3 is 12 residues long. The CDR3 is CASSVEPGTQYF. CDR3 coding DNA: TGTGCCAGCAGCGTAGAGCCGGGGACCCAGTACTTC.

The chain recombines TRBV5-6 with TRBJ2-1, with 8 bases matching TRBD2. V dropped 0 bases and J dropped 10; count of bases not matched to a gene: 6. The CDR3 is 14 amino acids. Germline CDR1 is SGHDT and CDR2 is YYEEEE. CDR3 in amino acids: CASSLAGRAWEQFF. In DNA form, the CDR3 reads TGTGCCAGCAGCTTGGCCGGGAGGGCCTGGGAGCAGTTCTTC.

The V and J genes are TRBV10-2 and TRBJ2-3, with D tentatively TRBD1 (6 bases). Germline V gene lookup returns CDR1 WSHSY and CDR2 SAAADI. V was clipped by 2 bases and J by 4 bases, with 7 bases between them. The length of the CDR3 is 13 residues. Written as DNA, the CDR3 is TGCGCCAGCAGTGAGGAGGGGGCAGATACGCAGTATTTT. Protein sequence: CASSEEGADTQYF.

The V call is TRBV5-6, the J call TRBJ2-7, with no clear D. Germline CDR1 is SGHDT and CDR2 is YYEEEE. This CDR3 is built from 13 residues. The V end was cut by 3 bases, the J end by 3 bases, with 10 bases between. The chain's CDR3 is CASSSVSSYEQYF. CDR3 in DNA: TGTGCCAGCAGCTCGGTTTCTAGCTACGAGCAGTACTTC.

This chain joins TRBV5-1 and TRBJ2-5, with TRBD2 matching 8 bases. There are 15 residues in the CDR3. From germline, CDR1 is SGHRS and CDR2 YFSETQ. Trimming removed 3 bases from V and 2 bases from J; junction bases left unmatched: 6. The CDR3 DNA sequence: TGCGCCAGCAGCTCACTAGCGGAGGCGCAAGAGACCCAGTACTTC. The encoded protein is CASSSLAEAQETQYF. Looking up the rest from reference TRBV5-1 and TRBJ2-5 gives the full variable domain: KAGVTQTPRYLIKTRGQQVTLSCSPISGHRSVSWYQQTPGQGLQFLFEYFSETQRNKGNFPGRFSGRQFSNSRSEMNVSTLELGDSALYLCASSSLAEAQETQYFGPGTRLLVL.